This is a list of T cell receptor beta chains from one sample in a study of blood T cell repertoires in COVID-19. Here immunoSEQ multiplex PCR was the method, and the copy in TCRdb shows in-frame clones only, minus some. The sample holds 85,000 to 90,000 clones, about 89% seen once. Sequenced sample: peripheral blood. The source of these receptors is a human donor in a cohort sampled during active COVID-19. The conserved cysteine and the conserved F or W are not part of the CDR3 here.

CDR3aa: ASSFTGGSNTGELF; v_gene: TRBV6-5; j_gene: TRBJ2-2
CDR3aa: ASSDNRPNYEQY; v_gene: TRBV6-1; j_gene: TRBJ2-7
CDR3aa: SFRRESDEQY; v_gene: TRBV29-1; j_gene: TRBJ2-7
CDR3aa: ASSLGGANGYT; v_gene: TRBV6-5; j_gene: TRBJ1-2
CDR3aa: ASSQPGGQPQH; v_gene: TRBV10-2; j_gene: TRBJ1-5
CDR3aa: ASSALGNEQF; v_gene: TRBV11-2; j_gene: TRBJ2-1
CDR3aa: ASSTVNTEAF; v_gene: TRBV28; j_gene: TRBJ1-1
CDR3aa: ASSQNPTGHGYT; v_gene: TRBV16; j_gene: TRBJ1-2
CDR3aa: ASSQTGSGELF; v_gene: TRBV5-4; j_gene: TRBJ2-2
CDR3aa: ASSIGLGGRAKETQY; v_gene: TRBV19; j_gene: TRBJ2-5
CDR3aa: ASSQGDRGPYEQY; v_gene: TRBV3-1/TRBV3-2; j_gene: TRBJ2-7
CDR3aa: ASSLPVPGSEQF; v_gene: TRBV11-2; j_gene: TRBJ2-1
CDR3aa: ASSYSPGTLRPSGNTIY; v_gene: TRBV6-2/TRBV6-3; j_gene: TRBJ1-3
CDR3aa: ASIFPGRAYTTSTDTQY; v_gene: TRBV7-2; j_gene: TRBJ2-3
CDR3aa: ASSPWRAVNEQF; v_gene: TRBV3-1/TRBV3-2; j_gene: TRBJ2-1
CDR3aa: ASHSGRGSYNEQF; v_gene: TRBV5-1; j_gene: TRBJ2-1
CDR3aa: ATSDPGTSSEQY; v_gene: TRBV24-1; j_gene: TRBJ2-7
CDR3aa: ASSYGREFDEQF; v_gene: TRBV6-5; j_gene: TRBJ2-1
CDR3aa: ASQAGQGNTEAF; v_gene: TRBV10-2; j_gene: TRBJ1-1
CDR3aa: SVEGTSVYNEQF; v_gene: TRBV29-1; j_gene: TRBJ2-1
CDR3aa: ASSYQGLSSYEQY; v_gene: TRBV2; j_gene: TRBJ2-7
CDR3aa: ASSGESVYEQY; v_gene: TRBV18; j_gene: TRBJ2-7
CDR3aa: ASIAGGYAESLH; v_gene: TRBV6-5; j_gene: TRBJ1-6
CDR3aa: ASSLGIGQTYEQY; v_gene: TRBV7-9; j_gene: TRBJ2-7
CDR3aa: ASSTQGASPLH; v_gene: TRBV6-6; j_gene: TRBJ1-6
CDR3aa: ASRGVSQY; v_gene: TRBV12-3/TRBV12-4; j_gene: TRBJ2-3
CDR3aa: SASGRVDYGYT; v_gene: TRBV20-1; j_gene: TRBJ1-2
CDR3aa: ASSISLAGVGADEQF; v_gene: TRBV19; j_gene: TRBJ2-1
CDR3aa: ASSPMTTGPYEQY; v_gene: TRBV7-2; j_gene: TRBJ2-7
CDR3aa: ASSPSGSSTDTQY; v_gene: TRBV11-2; j_gene: TRBJ2-3
CDR3aa: ASSLAGQGSEQY; v_gene: TRBV7-6; j_gene: TRBJ2-7
CDR3aa: ASSPFRDRAEAF; v_gene: TRBV23-1; j_gene: TRBJ1-1
CDR3aa: SALQGPYYGHT; v_gene: TRBV29-1; j_gene: TRBJ1-2
CDR3aa: ASSTGTVYEQY; v_gene: TRBV19; j_gene: TRBJ2-7
CDR3aa: ASSSGTGGYNEQF; v_gene: TRBV28; j_gene: TRBJ2-1
CDR3aa: ASSLTGATTEAF; v_gene: TRBV2; j_gene: TRBJ1-1
CDR3aa: ASAQGLAGRTANTGELF; v_gene: TRBV19; j_gene: TRBJ2-2
CDR3aa: ASKVMGGEKLF; v_gene: TRBV6-5; j_gene: TRBJ1-4
CDR3aa: ASSPRQGRTEAF; v_gene: TRBV27; j_gene: TRBJ1-1
CDR3aa: ASSLGTGFYNSPLH; v_gene: TRBV7-9; j_gene: TRBJ1-6
CDR3aa: ASSQMGQFYGYT; v_gene: TRBV3-1/TRBV3-2; j_gene: TRBJ1-2
CDR3aa: ASSLWEIAGLGYNEQF; v_gene: TRBV5-6; j_gene: TRBJ2-1
CDR3aa: ASSPSGTPNTEAF; v_gene: TRBV18; j_gene: TRBJ1-1